This T cell receptor beta chain was documented in a study of T cell responses to AZD1222 COVID-19 vaccine. Study-wide results and caveats: CD4 TCRs linked to vaccination spanned spike, dominating at 160-218 and 743-854. Of the AZD1222 recipients, only 5 to 7 were seropositive at baseline. Compared with day 0, the breadth and depth of the Spike-specific TCR repertoire rose significantly after two doses of AZD1222.

The count of this clone is one. Its antigen remains unidentified. Germline CDR1 and CDR2: SGHTS and YDEGEE. Trimming took off 1 base at V and 4 bases at J, with 17 bases between the two ends. The CDR3 runs 16 residues. Here immunoSEQ multiplex PCR was the method, and the copy in TCRdb shows in-frame clones only, minus some. This repertoire shows 160,000 or so clones, 80% to 90% found once; its top ten account for 5.5% to 8.5%. The specimen was peripheral blood, collected after recovery from COVID-19. This TCR derives from an adult who had recovered from COVID-19. This sequence joins TRBV5-8 and TRBJ1-1, with D possibly matching TRBD1 (5 bases). The CDR3 is CASSLYLGEGGTEAFF. DNA for the CDR3: TGTGCCAGCAGCTTGTATCTGGGGGAGGGAGGCACTGAAGCTTTCTTT. Based on the CDR3 plus reference TRBV5-8 and TRBJ1-1, the full variable domain is EAGVTQSPTHLIKTRGQQATLRCSPISGHTSVYWYQQALGLGLQFLLWYDEGEERNRGNFPPRFSGRQFPNYSSELNVNALELEDSALYLCASSLYLGEGGTEAFFGQGTRLTVV.